The T cell receptor beta chain under discussion was sequenced for a study of preoperative IRX-2 immunotherapy in early breast cancer. As to treatment: preoperative locoregional IRX-2 cytokine immunotherapy. Samples came from a phase Ib trial of preoperative locoregional IRX-2 cytokine immunotherapy. This clone showed up just once. CDR3 length: 15 residues. Trimming cost V 3 bases and J 6 bases, with 18 bases left between them. Produced via immunoSEQ multiplex PCR; TCRdb's table is partial and in-frame only. The top ten clones hold approximately 7% of a sample with approximately 3,000 clones, roughly 70% of them seen once.

V and J are TRBV23-1 and TRBJ2-7; D uncertain. TRBV23-1 is sorted into the ORF group, with uncertain function. The input for sequencing was tumor tissue, taken after IRX-2 immunotherapy. The clonotype comes from a human donor with breast cancer. The CDR3 sequence is CASSHPYGWGPEQYF. DNA for the CDR3: TGCGCCAGCAGTCACCCTTACGGGTGGGGTCCCGAGCAGTACTTC.